The T cell receptor beta chain under discussion was sequenced for a study of cytomegalovirus exposure and HLA in healthy donors. About this clone: Antigen unknown.

Germline CDR1 and CDR2: SGHNT and YENEEA. Trimming cost V 0 bases and J 6 bases, with 6 bases left between them. The length of the CDR3 is 12 residues. Findings and caveats of the study: Rarity held for most TCR sequences, but there were some public TCRs that occurred in many donors. Reports described diagnosis of cytomegalovirus status by the classifier as highly specific and sensitive. The study recorded some 160 TCR beta chains that were cytomegalovirus-associated.

Method: immunoSEQ multiplex PCR; TCRdb's copy keeps in-frame clones and lacks some. Altogether under 150,000 clones are present, 84% being singletons, with the ten largest covering approximately 1.4%. Sequenced input: PBMCs. This receptor was obtained from a woman aged 30 to 39 in good health and CMV-seronegative. This chain connects TRBV11-3 to TRBJ2-7; a weak D match, TRBD2 (5 bases). The CDR3 here is CASSLDGVEQYF. In nucleotides, the CDR3 is TGTGCCAGCAGCTTAGACGGGGTCGAGCAGTACTTC.